The T cell receptor (beta chain) under discussion was sequenced for a study of T cell responses to AZD1222 COVID-19 vaccine. Germline CDR1 SGHAT, CDR2 FQNNGV. The CDR3 is 13 amino acids. J lost 1 base, V lost 11 bases, and 7 bases had no gene match. General observations from the study: Females outnumbered males among donors, who were mostly white British; clonal diversity was possibly underestimated. Repertoires were obtained solely post-peak T cell response.

A note on this clone: Its antigen is unidentified.

This table comes from immunoSEQ multiplex PCR, and its TCRdb copy is limited to in-frame clones, with some not included. The repertoire consists of about 180,000 clones, with about nine tenths occurring once and the leading ten covering about 2.8%. The receptor's source is an adult in good health. Sequencing used peripheral blood, obtained on day 0 of AZD1222 vaccination. The V gene is TRBV11-2, the J gene TRBJ1-1; TRBD1 matches 7 bases. The CDR3 spells CAEEGATNTEAFF. CDR3 in DNA: TGTGCCGAAGAGGGGGCGACGAACACTGAAGCTTTCTTT.